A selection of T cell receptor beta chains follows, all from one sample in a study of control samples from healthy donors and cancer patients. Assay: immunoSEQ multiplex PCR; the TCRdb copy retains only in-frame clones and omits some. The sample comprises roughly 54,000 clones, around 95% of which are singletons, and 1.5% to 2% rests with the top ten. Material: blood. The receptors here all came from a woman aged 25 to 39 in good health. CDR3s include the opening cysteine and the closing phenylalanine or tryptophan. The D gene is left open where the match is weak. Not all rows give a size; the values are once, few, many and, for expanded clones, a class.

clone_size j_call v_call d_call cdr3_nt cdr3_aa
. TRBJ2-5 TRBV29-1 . TGCAGCGCTGGAGGGGTGGAGGAGACCCAGTACTTC CSAGGVEETQYF
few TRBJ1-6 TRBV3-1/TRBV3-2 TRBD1 TGTGCCAGCAGCCAACCCCAGGGACAGGGTAATTCACCCCTCCACTTT CASSQPQGQGNSPLHF
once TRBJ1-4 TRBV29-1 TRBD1 TGCAGCGTCGAGGACAGGGATGAAAAACTGTTTTTT CSVEDRDEKLFF
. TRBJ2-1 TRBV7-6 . TGTGCCAGCAGCTTAGGATCCCCCCAGGGGAGGAATGAGCAGTTCTTC CASSLGSPQGRNEQFF
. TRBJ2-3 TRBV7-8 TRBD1 TGTGCCACGGGACAGCCTAGCACAGATACGCAGTATTTT CATGQPSTDTQYF
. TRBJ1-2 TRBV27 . TGTGCCAGCAGAGGCCCGGGGGCCAATAACTATGGCTACACCTTC CASRGPGANNYGYTF
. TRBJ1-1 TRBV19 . TGTGCCAGTGCCAACGGGAACACTGAAGCTTTCTTT CASANGNTEAFF
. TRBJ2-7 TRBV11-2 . TGTGCCAGCAGCTTAGAAGCCAGGTCCTTCGTAGGTTACGAGCAGTACTTC CASSLEARSFVGYEQYF
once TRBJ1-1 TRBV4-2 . TGTGCCAGCAGCCAAGCGGGGAGGGCCACTGAAGCTTTCTTT CASSQAGRATEAFF
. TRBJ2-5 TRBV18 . TGTGCCAGCTCACCAGACCGTCAAGAGACCCAGTACTTC CASSPDRQETQYF
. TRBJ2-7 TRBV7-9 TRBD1 TGTGCCAGCAGACCACCGGGACAGGGATCCTACGAGCAGTACTTC CASRPPGQGSYEQYF
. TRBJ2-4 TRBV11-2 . TGTGCCAGCAGCTTAGATGAGGACATTCAGTACTTC CASSLDEDIQYF
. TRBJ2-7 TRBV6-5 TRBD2 TGTGCCAGCAGTTACGGGACTAGCGGCACCTACGAGCAGTACTTC CASSYGTSGTYEQYF
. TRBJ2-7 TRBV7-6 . TGTGCCAGCAGCTTAGCGGGAGTTCCCGGCCACGAGCAGTACTTC CASSLAGVPGHEQYF
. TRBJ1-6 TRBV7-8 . TGTGCCAGCAGCTTAGGGGGCGCGGGTTCACCCCTCCACTTT CASSLGGAGSPLHF
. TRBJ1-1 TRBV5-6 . TGTGCCAGCAGCTTGGGACCCGGAACTGAAGCTTTCTTT CASSLGPGTEAFF
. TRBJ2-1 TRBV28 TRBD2 TGTGCCAGCAGTTTACGGGGACTAGCGCTCAATGAGCAGTTCTTC CASSLRGLALNEQFF
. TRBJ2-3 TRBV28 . TGTGCCAGCAGTTGGGGGGCAGGGTGGGGCACAGATACGCAGTATTTT CASSWGAGWGTDTQYF
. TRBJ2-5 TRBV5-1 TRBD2 TGCGCCAGCAGCTCCGGACTAGCGGGACAAGAGACCCAGTACTTC CASSSGLAGQETQYF
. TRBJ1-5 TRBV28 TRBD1 TGTGCCAGCAGTAACAACAGACAGGGTCATCAGCCCCAGCATTTT CASSNNRQGHQPQHF
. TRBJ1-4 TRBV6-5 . TGTGCCAGCAGTTACGATCAAGGGGGTGGTGAAAAACTGTTTTTT CASSYDQGGGEKLFF
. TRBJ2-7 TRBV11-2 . TGTGCCAGCAGCCCCCAAACCTCCTACGAGCAGTACTTC CASSPQTSYEQYF
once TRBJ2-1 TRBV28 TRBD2 TGTGCCGGGGGGGAATACAATGAGCAGTTCTTC CAGGEYNEQFF
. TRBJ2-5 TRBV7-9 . TGTGCCAGCAGCTCCTGGGACGTCCGGGGGGAGACCCAGTACTTC CASSSWDVRGETQYF
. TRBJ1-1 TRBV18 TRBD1 TGTGCCAGCTCCCAGGACAGGGGCACTGAAGCTTTCTTT CASSQDRGTEAFF
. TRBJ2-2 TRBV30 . TGTGCCTGGAGTGTACTCCCACTGTGGCGGGCGAACACCGGGGAGCTGTTTTTT CAWSVLPLWRANTGELFF
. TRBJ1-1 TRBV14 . TGTGCCAGCAGCCCTTACAGGGTTGGGGGAGCTTTCTTT CASSPYRVGGAFF
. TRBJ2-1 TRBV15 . TGTGCCACCAGCAGAGAATCGGGGCAGGGTTTATACAATGAGCAGTTCTTC CATSRESGQGLYNEQFF
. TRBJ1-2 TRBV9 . TGTGCCAGCAGCATGGGGGGAGCTAACTATGGCTACACCTTC CASSMGGANYGYTF
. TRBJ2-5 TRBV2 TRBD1 TGTGCCACGTCTATCAGACAGGGAGAAGAGACCCAGTACTTC CATSIRQGEETQYF
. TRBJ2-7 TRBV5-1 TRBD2 TGCGCCAGCAGCTTGGTATCGGGAGGCTACGAGCAGTACTTC CASSLVSGGYEQYF
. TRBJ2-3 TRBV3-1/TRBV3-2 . TGTGCCAGCAGCCAAGGGCGAGGGCTAACTAGCACAGATACGCAGTATTTT CASSQGRGLTSTDTQYF
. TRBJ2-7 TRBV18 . TGTGCCAGCTCACCGGGAGACGGATACGAGCAGTACTTC CASSPGDGYEQYF
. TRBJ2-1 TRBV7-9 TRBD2 TGTGCCAGCAGCTTCTCCGGGACTAGCAATGAGCAGTTCTTC CASSFSGTSNEQFF
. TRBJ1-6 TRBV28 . TGTGCCAGCAGTTTTCGGGGGCGCCGATATAATTCACCCCTCCACTTT CASSFRGRRYNSPLHF
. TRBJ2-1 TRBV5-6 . TGTGCCAGCAGCTTTCTGAGGGTTCCTCCGTTCTTC CASSFLRVPPFF
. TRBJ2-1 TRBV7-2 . TGTGCCAGCAGCCCAGACGGACAGAGCTACAATGAGCAGTTCTTC CASSPDGQSYNEQFF
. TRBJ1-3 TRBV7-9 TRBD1 TGTGCCAGCACCCCAGGGGGGCCTGGAAACACCATATATTTT CASTPGGPGNTIYF
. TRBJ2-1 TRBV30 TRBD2 TGTGCCTGGCACCAAGGGACTAGCGGAGACAATGAGCAGTTCTTC CAWHQGTSGDNEQFF
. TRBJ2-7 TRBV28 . TGTGCCAGCAGAGCAGGCGGGCCTCCCCCTCACGAGCAGTACTTC CASRAGGPPPHEQYF
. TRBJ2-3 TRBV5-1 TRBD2 TGCGCCAGCAGCTTATCAACCGGGACTAGCGGAAGTACGCAGTATTTT CASSLSTGTSGSTQYF
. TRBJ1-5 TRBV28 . TGTGCCAGCAGGGGGGCGGGGGGCGTAGGTCAGCCCCAGCATTTT CASRGAGGVGQPQHF
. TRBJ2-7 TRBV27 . TGTGCCAGCAGACCGCGAAGGGTATTCTCCGAGCAGTACTTC CASRPRRVFSEQYF